This record covers a single TCR beta chain. The target antigen is unknown. This sample is part of a study of graft-versus-host responses after intestinal transplantation. Across the whole study: Multivisceral, liver-intestinal, or isolated intestinal transplants were performed in recipients. Overall study findings and caveats: The authors found GvH clones in recipient marrow, some appearing first in ileum or blood.

V was clipped by 5 bases and J by 1 base; unmatched bases: 3. CDR3 length equals 15 residues. Germline V gives CDR1 SGHTA, CDR2 FQGTGA. Sequencing used immunoSEQ multiplex PCR; TCRdb keeps in-frame clones, though not all of them. The sample has 40,000 or so clones; around four fifths are singletons. The V and J genes are TRBV7-3 and TRBJ2-3; 10 bases are a match to TRBD1. This specimen was PBMCs, taken about 1,000 days after transplant. The clonotype was recovered from a human patient who received an intestinal transplant, so some T cells may come from the graft donor. CDR3 DNA sequence: TGTGCCAGCAGCACGACAGGGGGCCGCACAGATACGCAGTATTTT. Translation: CASSTTGGRTDTQYF.